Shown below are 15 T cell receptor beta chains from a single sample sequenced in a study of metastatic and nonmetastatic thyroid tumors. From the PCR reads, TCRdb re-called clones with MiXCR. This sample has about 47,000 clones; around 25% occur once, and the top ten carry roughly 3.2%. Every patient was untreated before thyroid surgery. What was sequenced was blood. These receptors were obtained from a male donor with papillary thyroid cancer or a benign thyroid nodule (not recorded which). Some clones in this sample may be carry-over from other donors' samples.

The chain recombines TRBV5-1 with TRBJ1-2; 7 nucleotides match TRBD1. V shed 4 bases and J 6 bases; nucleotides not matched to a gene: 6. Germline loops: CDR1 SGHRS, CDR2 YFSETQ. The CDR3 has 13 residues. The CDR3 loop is CASSQRQGHGYTF. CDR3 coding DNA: TGCGCCAGCAGCCAGAGACAGGGTCATGGCTACACCTTC.

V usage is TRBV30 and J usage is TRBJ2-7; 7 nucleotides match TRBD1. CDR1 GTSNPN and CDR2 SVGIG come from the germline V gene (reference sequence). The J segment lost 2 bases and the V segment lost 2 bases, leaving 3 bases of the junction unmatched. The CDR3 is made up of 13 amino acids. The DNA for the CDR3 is TGTGCCTGGAGTCGACAGGGAACCTACGAGCAGTACTTC. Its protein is CAWSRQGTYEQYF.

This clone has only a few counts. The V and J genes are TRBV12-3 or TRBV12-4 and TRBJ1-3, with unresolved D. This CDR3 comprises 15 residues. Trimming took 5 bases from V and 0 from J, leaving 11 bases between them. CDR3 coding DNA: TGTGCCAGCAGTCCCGACCGATTCTCTGGAAACACCATATATTTT. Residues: CASSPDRFSGNTIYF.

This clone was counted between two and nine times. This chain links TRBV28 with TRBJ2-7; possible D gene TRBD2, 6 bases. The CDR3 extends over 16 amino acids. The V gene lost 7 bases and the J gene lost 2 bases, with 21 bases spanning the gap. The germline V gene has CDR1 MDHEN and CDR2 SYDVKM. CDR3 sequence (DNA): TGTGCCAGCACCAACAATTGGGACTTCTTCCCCTACGAGCAGTACTTC. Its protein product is CASTNNWDFFPYEQYF.

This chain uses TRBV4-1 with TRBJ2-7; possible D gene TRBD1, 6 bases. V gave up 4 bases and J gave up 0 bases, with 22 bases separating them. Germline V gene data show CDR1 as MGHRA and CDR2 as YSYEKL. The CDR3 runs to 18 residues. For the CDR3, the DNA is TGCGCCAGCAGCCCCGGGACAACCAGACTTGCCAGCTCCTACGAGCAGTACTTC. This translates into CASSPGTTRLASSYEQYF.

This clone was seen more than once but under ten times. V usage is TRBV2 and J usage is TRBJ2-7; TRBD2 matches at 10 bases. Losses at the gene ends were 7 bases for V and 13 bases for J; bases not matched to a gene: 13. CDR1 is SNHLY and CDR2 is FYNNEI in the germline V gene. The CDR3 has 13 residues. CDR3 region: CASTPGLATVGYF. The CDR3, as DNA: TGTGCCAGCACCCCGGGACTAGCGACTGTGGGTTACTTC. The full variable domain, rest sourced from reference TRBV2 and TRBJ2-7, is EPEVTQTPSHQVTQMGQEVILRCVPISNHLYFYWYRQILGQKVEFLVSFYNNEISEKSEIFDDQFSVERPDGSNFTLKIRSTKLEDSAMYFCASTPGLATVGYFGPGTRLTVT.

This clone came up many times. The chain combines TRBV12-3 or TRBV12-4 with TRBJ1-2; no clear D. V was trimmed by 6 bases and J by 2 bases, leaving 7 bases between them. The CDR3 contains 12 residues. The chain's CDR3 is CASSASNYGYTF. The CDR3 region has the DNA TGTGCCAGCAGCGCCAGCAACTATGGCTACACCTTC.

This CDR3 reads CASTLGRGLLAGVGSEQYF. The DNA for the CDR3 is TGTGCCAGCACCCTAGGTCGTGGATTACTAGCGGGAGTCGGGAGCGAGCAGTACTTC. This chain joins TRBV13 and TRBJ2-7; 11 bases are a match to TRBD2. The CDR3 is made up of 19 amino acids. V trimming: 7 bases; J trimming: 6 bases; junction bases outside the gene matches: 23. CDR1 and CDR2 (germline): PRHDT, FYEKMQ (reference sequence).

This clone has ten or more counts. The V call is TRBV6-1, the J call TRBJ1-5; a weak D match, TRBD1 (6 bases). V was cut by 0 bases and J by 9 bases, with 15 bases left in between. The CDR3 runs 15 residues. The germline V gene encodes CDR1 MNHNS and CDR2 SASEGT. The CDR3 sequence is CASSEAWQGRWPQHF. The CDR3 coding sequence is TGTGCCAGCAGTGAAGCGTGGCAGGGGCGGTGGCCCCAGCATTTT.

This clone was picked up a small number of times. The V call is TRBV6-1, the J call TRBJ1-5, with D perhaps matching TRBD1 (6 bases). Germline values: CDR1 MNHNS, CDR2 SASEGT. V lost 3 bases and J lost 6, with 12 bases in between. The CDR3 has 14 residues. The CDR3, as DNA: TGTGCCAGCAGTGACCAGGGGTTTAGTCAGCCCCAGCATTTT. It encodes CASSDQGFSQPQHF.

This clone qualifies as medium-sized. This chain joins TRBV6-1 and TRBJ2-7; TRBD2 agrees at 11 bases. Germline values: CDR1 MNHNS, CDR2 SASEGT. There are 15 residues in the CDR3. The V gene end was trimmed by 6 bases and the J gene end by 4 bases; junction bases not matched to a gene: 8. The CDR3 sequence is CASRPLLAGVYEQYF. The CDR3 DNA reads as TGTGCCAGCAGACCCTTACTAGCGGGAGTTTACGAGCAGTACTTC.

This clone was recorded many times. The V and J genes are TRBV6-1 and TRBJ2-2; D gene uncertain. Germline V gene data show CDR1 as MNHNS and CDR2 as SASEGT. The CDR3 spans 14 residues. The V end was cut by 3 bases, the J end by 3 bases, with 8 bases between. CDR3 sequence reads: CASSEGLDTGELFF. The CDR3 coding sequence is TGTGCCAGCAGTGAGGGGTTGGACACCGGGGAGCTGTTTTTT.

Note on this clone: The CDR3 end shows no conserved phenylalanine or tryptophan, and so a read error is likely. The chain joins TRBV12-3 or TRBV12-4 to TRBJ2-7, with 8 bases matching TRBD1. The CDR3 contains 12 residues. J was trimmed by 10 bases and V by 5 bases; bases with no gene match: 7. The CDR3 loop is CASSTTGDDQYS. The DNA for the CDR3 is TGTGCCAGCAGTACGACAGGGGATGATCAGTACTCC.

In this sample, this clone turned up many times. CDR3 nucleotide sequence: TGTGCCAGCAGCCCACGTAGTTTGGCCTACGAGCAGTACTTC. Translated, it gives CASSPRSLAYEQYF. V is TRBV9 and J is TRBJ2-7; no definite D call. V lost 4 bases, J lost 2 bases, and 13 bases lay in between. The germline CDR1 and CDR2 sequences are SGDLS and YYNGEE. This CDR3 is 14 amino acids long.

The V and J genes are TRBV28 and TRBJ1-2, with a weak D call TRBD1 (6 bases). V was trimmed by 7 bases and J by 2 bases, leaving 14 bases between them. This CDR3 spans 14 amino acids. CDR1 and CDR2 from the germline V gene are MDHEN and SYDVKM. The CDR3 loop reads CASIKVGQNYGYTF. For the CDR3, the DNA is TGTGCCAGCATCAAGGTCGGACAGAACTATGGCTACACCTTC.